Following are 21 T cell receptor beta chains from one sample sequenced in a study of shared clonotypes between healthy human individuals. The assay was immunoSEQ multiplex PCR, and TCRdb's table has in-frame clones only and misses some. The table has over 2 million clones, 85% to 95% seen once; the top ten hold around 0.38%. The sample comprised naive CD4+ T cells from PBMCs. As to subset: CD45RA+ positively selected. The receptors derive from a man aged 18 to 29 in good health. Some clones in this sample may be carry-over from other donors' samples.

The chain links TRBV12-1 to TRBJ2-5; TRBD2, the table's D call, lacks a check against the DNA. TRBV12-1 is a recognized pseudogene. CDR3 length equals 15 residues. CDR3 region: CASSSGQGGVETQYF. CDR3 bases: TGTGCCAGCAGCTCTGGGCAGGGAGGAGTAGAGACCCAGTACTTC.

This clone was seen a single time. The rearrangement uses TRBV7-3 and TRBJ2-2; the match to TRBD2 covers 8 bases. CDR3 length: 18 residues. The J segment lost 1 base and the V segment lost 2 bases, leaving 9 bases of the junction unmatched. Germline loops: CDR1 SGHTA, CDR2 FQGTGA. The CDR3: CASSLERTSILNTGELFF. CDR3 in DNA: TGTGCCAGCAGCTTAGAACGGACTAGCATTCTGAACACCGGGGAGCTGTTTTTT.

V and J are TRBV12-5 and TRBJ2-5; D might be TRBD1 or TRBD2, each matching 6 bases. Trimming cost V 5 bases and J 4 bases, with 11 bases left between them. The CDR3 has 13 residues. Germline CDR1 is LGHNT and CDR2 is FRNRAP. CDR3 sequence (DNA): TGTGCTAGTGGTCTCGGGGGCACAGAGACCCAGTACTTC. Residues: CASGLGGTETQYF.

The rearrangement links TRBV25-1 to TRBJ1-2, with D perhaps matching TRBD1 (5 bases). Trimming shortened V by 4 bases and J by 12 bases, and 18 bases separated the two germline ends. The CDR3 runs 13 residues. Germline V gene lookup returns CDR1 MGHDK and CDR2 SYGVNS. In DNA form, the CDR3 reads TGTGCCAGCAGTGGGCCGGAGAGGGGTCGGGACACCTTC. Translating it yields CASSGPERGRDTF.

V and J are TRBV7-2 and TRBJ1-4; 10 positions agree with TRBD1. Germline CDR1 reads SGHTA; CDR2 reads FQGNSA. The CDR3 is 14 amino acids. V shed 5 bases and J 7 bases; nucleotides not matched to a gene: 4. Here the CDR3 DNA reads TGTGCCAGCAGCCCGGGACAGGGGTCTGAAAAACTGTTTTTT. It translates to CASSPGQGSEKLFF.

About this clone: This sample also contains other DNA sequences that code for the same CDR3. This sequence joins TRBV5-1 and TRBJ2-7; D gene uncertain. The CDR3 extends over 13 amino acids. Per germline, CDR1 SGHRS and CDR2 YFSETQ. The V and J ends lost 1 base and 1 base respectively, with 6 bases between them. The CDR3 here is CASSLRQSYEQYF. CDR3 bases: TGCGCCAGCAGCTTGCGTCAGTCCTACGAGCAGTACTTC.

The chain joins TRBV7-2 to TRBJ2-1; no reliable D call. Trimming removed 2 bases from V and 3 bases from J, with 8 bases in between. The CDR3 loop spans 14 amino acids. Germline CDR1 is SGHTA and CDR2 is FQGNSA. This CDR3 is CASSLSTFYNEQFF. As DNA, the CDR3 is TGTGCCAGCAGCTTATCGACATTCTACAATGAGCAGTTCTTC. The full variable domain, completed using reference TRBV7-2 and TRBJ2-1, is GAGVSQSPSNKVTEKGKDVELRCDPISGHTALYWYRQSLGQGLEFLIYFQGNSAPDKSGLPSDRFSAERTGGSVSTLTIQRTQQEDSAVYLCASSLSTFYNEQFFGPGTRLTVL.

The V call is TRBV28, the J call TRBJ2-2; maybe TRBD2 (6 bases). Looked up from germline, CDR1 is MDHEN and CDR2 is SYDVKM. This CDR3 contains 15 residues. V was trimmed by 5 bases and J by 2 bases, leaving 12 bases between them. In DNA form, the CDR3 reads TGTGCCAGCAGTCCCGGGACTTCTAACACCGGGGAGCTGTTTTTT. As protein: CASSPGTSNTGELFF.

The chain recombines TRBV7-8 with TRBJ1-4; maybe TRBD1 (6 bases). The germline CDR1 and CDR2 sequences are SGHVS and FQNEAQ. Trimming left V 5 bases short and J 8 bases short, with 21 bases between. CDR3 length: 16 residues. CDR3 in amino acids: CASSPRPGAQGEKLFF. In nucleotides, the CDR3 is TGTGCCAGCAGCCCGCGCCCCGGGGCTCAGGGGGAAAAACTGTTTTTT. The variable domain in full, completed from reference TRBV7-8 and TRBJ1-4, reads GAGVSQSPRYKVAKRGQDVALRCDPISGHVSLFWYQQALGQGPEFLTYFQNEAQLDKSGLPSDRFFAERPEGSVSTLKIQRTQQEDSAVYLCASSPRPGAQGEKLFFGSGTQLSVL.

The chain combines TRBV28 with TRBJ1-2; 7 nucleotides align to TRBD1. Germline assignment: CDR1 MDHEN and CDR2 SYDVKM. The CDR3 is 14 amino acids. The V segment lost 7 bases and the J segment 8 bases; nucleotides outside the gene matches: 13. The CDR3 sequence: CASNLIDRAGGYTF. In DNA, the CDR3 is TGTGCCAGCAACCTAATCGACAGGGCAGGAGGCTACACCTTC.

The chain recombines TRBV6-5 with TRBJ2-6; the D is unclear. Germline values: CDR1 MNHEY, CDR2 SVGAGI. The CDR3 is 15 amino acids. The V gene lost 6 bases and the J gene lost 3 bases, with 12 bases spanning the gap. The CDR3: CASRSSQVGANVLTF. In nucleotides, the CDR3 is TGTGCCAGCAGGTCTAGTCAGGTTGGGGCCAACGTCCTGACTTTC.

This clone occurred a few times. This sequence joins TRBV18 and TRBJ1-5; 8 bases map to TRBD1. The CDR3 contains 14 residues. In germline, CDR1 is KGHSH, CDR2 LQKENI. J lost 6 bases, V lost 1 base, and 2 bases had no gene match. The CDR3 reads CASSPRQGAQPQHF. The CDR3 nucleotides are TGTGCCAGCTCACCACGTCAGGGGGCTCAGCCCCAGCATTTT.

The rearrangement joins TRBV28 to TRBJ2-7, with TRBD1 matching over 7 bases. The CDR3 loop spans 14 amino acids. Germline V gene data show CDR1 as MDHEN and CDR2 as SYDVKM. The trim removed 4 bases at V and 3 bases at J, leaving 6 bases unmatched. In nucleotides, the CDR3 is TGTGCCAGCAGTTCGGCGGACAGGAACTACGAGCAGTACTTC. It specifies CASSSADRNYEQYF.

V usage is TRBV15 and J usage is TRBJ2-2; 14 nucleotides align to TRBD2. V lost 0 bases and J lost 1; bases outside the gene matches: 4. Germline assignment: CDR1 LNHNV and CDR2 YYDKDF (reference sequence). The CDR3 totals 19 residues. CDR3 in DNA: TGTGCCACCAGCAGAGATCGGGGACTAGCGGGAGAGAACACCGGGGAGCTGTTTTTT. This codes for CATSRDRGLAGENTGELFF.

V usage is TRBV2 and J usage is TRBJ2-2, with TRBD2 as a possible D gene (5 bases). The CDR3 sequence is 13 residues long. Germline CDR1 is SNHLY and CDR2 is FYNNEI. Trimming pared 10 bases from V and 0 bases from J, leaving 9 bases between. The CDR3 DNA reads TGTGCCACTGGACTCTCGAACACCGGGGAGCTGTTTTTT. This translates into CATGLSNTGELFF.

A word on this clone: The same CDR3 can be traced to other DNA sequences in this sample. This rearrangement joins TRBV5-1 to TRBJ2-3; the D gene is possibly TRBD2 (5 bases). The CDR3 runs 15 residues. CDR1 and CDR2 from the germline V gene are SGHRS and YFSETQ. Trimming pared 1 base from V and 0 bases from J, leaving 9 bases between. For the CDR3, the DNA is TGCGCCAGCAGCTTGCTGAGCGGTAGCACAGATACGCAGTATTTT. Residues: CASSLLSGSTDTQYF.

The chain employs TRBV11-2 and TRBJ2-5; D gene uncertain. The CDR3 spans 17 residues. V lost 3 bases and J lost 1, with 18 bases in between. The germline CDR1 and CDR2 sequences are SGHAT and FQNNGV. This CDR3 is CASSFSWQPRAQETQYF. For the CDR3, the DNA is TGTGCCAGCAGCTTTTCGTGGCAGCCGAGAGCCCAAGAGACCCAGTACTTC.

This chain joins TRBV29-1 and TRBJ1-1; 7 bases are a match to TRBD1. There are 13 residues in the CDR3. With 4 bases clipped from V and 4 bases from J, the junction kept 6 bases outside the gene matches. CDR1 and CDR2 (germline): SQVTM, ANQGSEA. CDR3 DNA: TGCAGCGTTGCACCGACAGGGAGCACTGAAGCTTTCTTT. Its translation: CSVAPTGSTEAFF.

V and J are TRBV10-3 and TRBJ1-1, with D unresolved. V was clipped by 8 bases and J by 0 bases, with 22 bases between them. Per germline, CDR1 ENHRY and CDR2 SYGVKD. The CDR3 length is 17 residues. The CDR3 is CAISPAGEGRMNTEAFF. In DNA, the CDR3 is TGTGCCATCTCCCCCGCGGGAGAAGGAAGGATGAACACTGAAGCTTTCTTT.

The CDR3 region is CASGGEGGNEKLFF. For the CDR3, the DNA is TGTGCCAGCGGAGGGGAGGGAGGTAATGAAAAACTGTTTTTT. The V and J genes are TRBV28 and TRBJ1-4; possibly TRBD1 for D (5 bases). Trimming pared 8 bases from V and 4 bases from J, leaving 14 bases between. CDR3 size: 14 residues. The V gene's germline CDR1 is MDHEN and CDR2 SYDVKM.

CDR3 amino acids: CASTPQALNTEAFF. The DNA of the CDR3 is TGTGCCAGCACACCACAGGCTTTGAACACTGAAGCTTTCTTT. The chain combines TRBV6-6 with TRBJ1-1; tentatively, D is TRBD1 (5 bases). The CDR3 contains 14 residues. In germline, CDR1 is MNHNY, CDR2 SVGAGI (reference sequence). Trimming shortened V by 7 bases and J by 0 bases, and 12 bases separated the two germline ends.